This T cell receptor (beta chain) came from a study of control samples from healthy donors and cancer patients. Clones were read by immunoSEQ multiplex PCR, and TCRdb kept only the in-frame ones, dropping some. The sample has approximately 150,000 clones, more than 85% seen once. Trimming removed 3 bases from V and 4 bases from J, with 17 bases in between. CDR1 and CDR2 (germline): LGHNA, YNFKEQ. The CDR3 length is 16 residues. The TCR comes from a man aged 18 to 30 in good health. The rearrangement joins TRBV4-2 to TRBJ2-3; a possible D gene is TRBD1 (5 bases). The sequenced sample consisted of blood. CDR3 bases: TGTGCCAGCAGCCACGCTCCCGACAGTCGGTCAGATACGCAGTATTTT. This sequence encodes CASSHAPDSRSDTQYF.